These 20 T cell receptor beta chains were all obtained from the same sample, sequenced in a study of regulatory T cells in long-lasting Graves disease. iRepertoire HTBI primers and Arm-PCR of CDR3 regions built TCR beta libraries. TCRdb reanalysed the multiplex PCR reads using MiXCR and keeps one entry per CDR3 protein. The table records fewer than 550,000 distinct CDR3 sequences, about a fifth of them present only once. Time point defined: persistent/refractory GD, antithyroid drugs over 5 years with positive TRAb. RNA isolated from PBMCs was used to make the TCR library. The material was peripheral blood mononuclear cells (PBMCs), obtained when the disease was refractory, from a patient treated with antithyroid drugs. The source is a female donor with Graves disease.

On this clonotype itself: The junction shows a germline mismatch at one end, possibly a read error. The J gene is TRBJ2-7, the V gene TRBV14; TRBD1 agrees at 8 bases. CDR3 length: 14 amino acids. The germline gives CDR1 SGHDN, CDR2 FVKESK. The CDR3 region is CASNQSRGLGEQYF. CDR3 nucleotides: TGTGCCAGCAACCAATCCAGGGGGCTAGGAGAGCAGTACTTC.

This clonotype was observed at least ten times. The rearrangement joins TRBV2 to TRBJ1-2; 8 nucleotides agree with TRBD1. Germline assignment: CDR1 SNHLY and CDR2 FYNNEI. The CDR3 covers 16 residues. The V and J ends lost 10 bases and 3 bases, in that order; junction bases with no gene match: 16. Here the CDR3 reads CANTQGGVSVDYGYTF. CDR3 bases: TGTGCCAATACACAGGGGGGTGTATCCGTGGACTATGGCTACACCTTC.

V gene TRBV12-3 or TRBV12-4 combines with J gene TRBJ2-7, with a weak D call TRBD1 (5 bases). CDR3 size: 14 residues. The ends were cut back, 2 bases at V and 5 bases at J, with 13 bases in the middle. The CDR3 bases are TGTGCCAGCAGTTTAAGGGGCAGATCCCACGAGCAGTACTTC. The encoded protein is CASSLRGRSHEQYF.

The chain carries TRBV28 and TRBJ2-1; D might be TRBD1 or TRBD2, each matching 5 bases. V was trimmed by 6 bases and J by 10 bases, leaving 16 bases between them. This CDR3 contains 13 residues. Germline CDR1 MDHEN, CDR2 SYDVKM. CDR3 coding DNA: TGTGCCAGCAGCCGGACGGGGCTTAGGGAGCAGTTCTTC. It codes for CASSRTGLREQFF.

This clonotype was recorded at least ten times. CDR3 nucleotide sequence: TGTGCCAGCAACCCTCCAGGGGTGGGGGGAGAGACCCAGTACTTC. Its protein is CASNPPGVGGETQYF. The chain is built from TRBV28 and TRBJ2-5; D assignment may be TRBD1 or TRBD2 (6 bases each). Trimming removed 7 bases at V and 4 bases at J, with 19 bases between. Per germline, CDR1 MDHEN and CDR2 SYDVKM. The CDR3 spans 15 residues.

The V and J genes are TRBV12-3 or TRBV12-4 and TRBJ1-2, with D possibly TRBD1 on 5 matching bases. CDR3 length: 16 residues. V was clipped by 1 base and J by 1 base, with 13 bases between them. The CDR3 loop is CASSLGGQGINYGYTF. The CDR3 bases are TGTGCCAGCAGTTTAGGAGGACAAGGCATTAACTATGGCTACACCTTC.

This clonotype was found many times. The chain couples TRBV20-1 to TRBJ1-1; 10 nucleotides match TRBD1. CDR1 DFQATT and CDR2 SNEGSKA come from the germline V gene (reference sequence). CDR3 length: 14 residues. The V segment lost 4 bases and the J segment 4 bases; nucleotides outside the gene matches: 6. The CDR3 sequence is CSAIDRGLSTEAFF. The CDR3 region has the DNA TGCAGTGCTATTGACAGGGGGCTTAGCACTGAAGCTTTCTTT.

This clonotype was observed at least ten times. This sequence joins TRBV12-3 or TRBV12-4 and TRBJ1-1, with D tentatively TRBD1 (5 bases). The CDR3 loop spans 11 amino acids. V shed 6 bases and J shed 7 bases, with 9 bases lying between them. The CDR3 reads CASSPGLEAFF. CDR3 nucleotide sequence: TGTGCCAGCAGCCCGGGACTTGAAGCTTTCTTT.

The CDR3 here is CSAINHGAYEQYF. The CDR3 DNA reads as TGCAGTGCTATAAATCATGGGGCCTACGAGCAGTACTTC. The genes are TRBV20-1 and TRBJ2-7; D gene ambiguous. The CDR3 extends over 13 amino acids. The germline CDR1 and CDR2 sequences are DFQATT and SNEGSKA (reference sequence). Trimming took 4 bases from V and 2 from J, leaving 12 bases between them.

Many counts were recorded for this clonotype. This CDR3 is CASSPFHTGELFF. CDR3 nucleotide sequence: TGTGCCAGCAGTCCCTTCCACACCGGGGAGCTGTTTTTT. The rearrangement uses TRBV28 and TRBJ2-2; no clear D. The germline V gene has CDR1 MDHEN and CDR2 SYDVKM. CDR3 length: 13 residues. Trimming pared 5 bases from V and 3 bases from J, leaving 7 bases between.

This clonotype was counted ten times or more. This chain uses TRBV6-5 with TRBJ2-5; TRBD2 agrees at 10 bases. CDR1 and CDR2 from the germline V gene are MNHEY and SVGAGI. Germline trimming cut 0 bases from V and 11 bases from J; bases unmatched to any gene: 9. CDR3 length: 15 amino acids. The CDR3 reads CASSYSPSGSITQYF. For the CDR3, the DNA is TGTGCCAGCAGTTACTCTCCTAGCGGGAGCATAACACAGTACTTC.

This chain links TRBV20-1 with TRBJ2-5; TRBD2 aligns across 11 bases. The CDR3 contains 17 residues. With 2 bases clipped from V and 2 bases from J, the junction kept 10 bases outside the gene matches. Germline V gives CDR1 DFQATT, CDR2 SNEGSKA (reference sequence). This chain's CDR3 is CSARNQRGLAGQETQYF. In DNA form, the CDR3 reads TGCAGTGCTAGAAATCAGAGAGGACTAGCGGGTCAAGAGACCCAGTACTTC.

CDR3 region: CATSGDTSYEQYF. The CDR3 DNA reads as TGTGCCACCAGCGGGGACACCTCCTACGAGCAGTACTTC. The chain has TRBV24-1 and TRBJ2-7, with D perhaps TRBD1 (6 bases). The ends were cut back, 7 bases at V and 0 bases at J, with 9 bases in the middle. CDR1 and CDR2 (germline): KGHDR, SFDVKD. The CDR3 loop spans 13 amino acids.

This clonotype was recorded at least ten times. This chain joins TRBV28 and TRBJ1-1; perhaps TRBD1 as D (6 bases). In germline, CDR1 is MDHEN, CDR2 SYDVKM. Trimming left V 6 bases short and J 5 bases short, with 16 bases between. This CDR3 has 14 amino acids. The CDR3 is CASSGPRGYTEAFF. DNA for the CDR3: TGTGCCAGCAGCGGACCCAGGGGTTATACTGAAGCTTTCTTT.

To note about this clonotype: Just one base apart from a much larger clone, this may be a read error. This chain connects TRBV6-5 to TRBJ1-1; 7 nucleotides match TRBD1. Germline CDR1 and CDR2: MNHEY and SVGAGI. This CDR3 comprises 15 residues. CDR3 in amino acids: CASSYTTGTNTEALF. CDR3 DNA: TGTGCCAGCAGTTACACGACAGGGACGAACACTGAAGCTCTCTTT.

The CDR3 DNA follows: TGTGCCAGCAGCCTCGGGACAGCCGAATCAGAGACCCAGTACTTC. Translating it yields CASSLGTAESETQYF. V usage is TRBV7-9 and J usage is TRBJ2-5; 7 nucleotides match TRBD1. Germline trimming cut 5 bases from V and 4 bases from J; bases unmatched to any gene: 10. This CDR3 contains 15 residues. The germline V gene encodes CDR1 SEHNR and CDR2 FQNEAQ (reference sequence). Filled out from reference TRBV7-9 and TRBJ2-5, the complete variable domain reads DTGVSQNPRHKITKRGQNVTFRCDPISEHNRLYWYRQTLGQGPEFLTYFQNEAQLEKSRLLSDRFSAERPKGSFSTLEIQRTEQGDSAMYLCASSLGTAESETQYFGPGTRLLVL.

This clonotype was recorded many times. This chain connects TRBV19 to TRBJ2-5; TRBD1 is a possible D gene (6 bases). This CDR3 has 15 amino acids. The germline gives CDR1 LNHDA, CDR2 SQIVND (reference sequence). Trimming took 5 bases from V and 2 from J, leaving 15 bases between them. CDR3 bases: TGTGCCAGTAGTCCTCCGACAGGATATCAAGAGACCCAGTACTTC. Its protein is CASSPPTGYQETQYF.

At least ten counts were recorded for this clonotype. V usage is TRBV28 and J usage is TRBJ2-7; D is perhaps TRBD1 (6 bases). This CDR3 has 16 residues. Germline lookup yields CDR1 MDHEN and CDR2 SYDVKM. The V gene lost 4 bases and the J gene lost 3 bases, with 19 bases spanning the gap. The CDR3 DNA sequence: TGTGCCAGCAGTTGGACGGGACAAGGACCCTTCTACGAGCAGTACTTC. Translated, it gives CASSWTGQGPFYEQYF.

This clonotype was seen many times. J is TRBJ2-2 and V is TRBV28; D gene ambiguous. This CDR3 comprises 17 residues. The germline V gene encodes CDR1 MDHEN and CDR2 SYDVKM. The ends were cut back, 1 base at V and 6 bases at J, with 18 bases in the middle. The CDR3 region is CASSLFVTERTPGELFF. CDR3 in DNA: TGTGCCAGCAGTTTATTTGTCACAGAGCGAACACCCGGGGAGCTGTTTTTT.

This clonotype was observed many times. DNA of the CDR3: TGTGCCAGCAGTTTTTTTTCTGATAGCAATCAGCCCCAGCATTTT. Its protein product is CASSFFSDSNQPQHF. This chain connects TRBV28 to TRBJ1-5; unclear D gene. Germline V gene data show CDR1 as MDHEN and CDR2 as SYDVKM. The CDR3 spans 15 residues. Trimming pared 3 bases from V and 0 bases from J, leaving 9 bases between.